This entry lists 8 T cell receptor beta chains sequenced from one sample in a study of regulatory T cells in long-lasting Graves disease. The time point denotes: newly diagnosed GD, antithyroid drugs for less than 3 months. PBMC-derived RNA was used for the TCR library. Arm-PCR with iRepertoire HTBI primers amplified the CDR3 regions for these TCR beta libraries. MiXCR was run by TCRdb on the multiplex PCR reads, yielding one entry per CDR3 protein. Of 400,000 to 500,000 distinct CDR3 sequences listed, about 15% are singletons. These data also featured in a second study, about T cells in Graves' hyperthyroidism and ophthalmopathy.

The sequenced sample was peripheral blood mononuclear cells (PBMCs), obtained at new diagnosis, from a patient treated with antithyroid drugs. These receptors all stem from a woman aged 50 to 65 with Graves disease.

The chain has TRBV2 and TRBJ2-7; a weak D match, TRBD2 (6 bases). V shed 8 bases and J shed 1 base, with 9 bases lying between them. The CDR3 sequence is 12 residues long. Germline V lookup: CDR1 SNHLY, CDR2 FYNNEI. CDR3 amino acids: CASGGDSYEQYF. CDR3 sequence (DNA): TGTGCCAGCGGCGGGGATTCCTACGAGCAGTACTTC.

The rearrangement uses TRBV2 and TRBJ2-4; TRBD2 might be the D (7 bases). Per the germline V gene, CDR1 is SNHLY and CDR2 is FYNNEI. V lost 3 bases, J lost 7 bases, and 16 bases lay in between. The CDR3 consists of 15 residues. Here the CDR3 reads CASSDSGGRRNIQYF. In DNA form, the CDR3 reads TGTGCCAGCAGTGACTCGGGGGGCCGTCGTAACATTCAGTACTTC.

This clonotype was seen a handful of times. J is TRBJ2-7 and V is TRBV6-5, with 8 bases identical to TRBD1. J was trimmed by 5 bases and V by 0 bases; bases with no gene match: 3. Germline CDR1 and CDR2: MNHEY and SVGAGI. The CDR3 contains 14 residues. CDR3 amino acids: CASSYSQGENEQYF. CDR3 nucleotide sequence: TGTGCCAGCAGTTACTCACAGGGGGAGAACGAGCAGTACTTC.

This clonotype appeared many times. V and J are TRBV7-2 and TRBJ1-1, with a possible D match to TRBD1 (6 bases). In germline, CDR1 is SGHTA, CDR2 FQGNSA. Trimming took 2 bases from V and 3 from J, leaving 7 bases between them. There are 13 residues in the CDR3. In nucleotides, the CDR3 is TGTGCCAGCAGCTTACAGGGGTACACTGAAGCTTTCTTT. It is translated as CASSLQGYTEAFF.

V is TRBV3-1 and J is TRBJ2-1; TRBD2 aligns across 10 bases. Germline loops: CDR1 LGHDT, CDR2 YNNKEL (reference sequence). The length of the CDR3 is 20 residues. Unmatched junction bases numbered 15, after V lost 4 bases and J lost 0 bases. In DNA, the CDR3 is TGTGCCAGCAGCCCCCTGCCCGGACTAGCGGCCCCAAGCTCCTACAATGAGCAGTTCTTC. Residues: CASSPLPGLAAPSSYNEQFF.

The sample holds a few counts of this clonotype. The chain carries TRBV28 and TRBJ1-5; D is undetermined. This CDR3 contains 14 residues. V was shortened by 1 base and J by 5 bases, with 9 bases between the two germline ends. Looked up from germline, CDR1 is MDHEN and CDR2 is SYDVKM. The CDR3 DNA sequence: TGTGCCAGCAGTTTATTGGGGTATGATCAGCCCCAGCATTTT. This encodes CASSLLGYDQPQHF.

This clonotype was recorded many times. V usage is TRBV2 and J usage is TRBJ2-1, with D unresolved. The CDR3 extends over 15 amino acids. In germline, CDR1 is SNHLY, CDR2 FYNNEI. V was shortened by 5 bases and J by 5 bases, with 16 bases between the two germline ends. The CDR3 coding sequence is TGTGCCAGCAGTCCGCTACCGAACCCAAACAATGAGCAGTTCTTC. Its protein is CASSPLPNPNNEQFF.

CDR3: CASSEGGKLSETQYF. CDR3 coding DNA: TGTGCCAGCAGTGAGGGAGGGAAGTTGTCCGAGACCCAGTACTTC. V is TRBV2 and J is TRBJ2-5; 7 bases agree with TRBD2. The CDR3 contains 15 residues. Losses at the gene ends were 3 bases for V and 5 bases for J; bases not matched to a gene: 9. The germline CDR1 and CDR2 sequences are SNHLY and FYNNEI.